This T cell receptor (beta chain) originates from a study of high-grade serous ovarian cancer treatment subgroups. Study summary: Samples averaged 14,192 reads and thousands of unique TCR beta rearrangements. Study-wide results and limits: Higher neoantigen levels went with greater TCR clonal relatedness. Only CDR3 was analyzed; CDR1 and CDR2 were not. Repertoire similarity ranged about 0.095 to 0.79 between tumors of one patient.

Assay used: immunoSEQ multiplex PCR; TCRdb lists only in-frame clones, some missing. This sample carries about 36,000 clones, 70% to 80% of them seen once, and the ten largest clones take about 3.3%. A note on this clone: Antigen specificity is unknown.

CDR3 length equals 14 residues. The J segment lost 4 bases and the V segment lost 5 bases, leaving 5 bases of the junction unmatched. Germline V gives CDR1 LNHNV, CDR2 YYDKDF (reference sequence). Tumor samples were taken before definitive surgery or chemotherapy. Input material: tumor tissue. The receptor was derived from a human donor with high-grade serous ovarian cancer. J is TRBJ1-2 and V is TRBV15; 9 nucleotides align to TRBD1. CDR3 loop: CATSEGTGPYGYTF. For the CDR3, the DNA is TGTGCCACCAGCGAGGGGACAGGGCCCTATGGCTACACCTTC.